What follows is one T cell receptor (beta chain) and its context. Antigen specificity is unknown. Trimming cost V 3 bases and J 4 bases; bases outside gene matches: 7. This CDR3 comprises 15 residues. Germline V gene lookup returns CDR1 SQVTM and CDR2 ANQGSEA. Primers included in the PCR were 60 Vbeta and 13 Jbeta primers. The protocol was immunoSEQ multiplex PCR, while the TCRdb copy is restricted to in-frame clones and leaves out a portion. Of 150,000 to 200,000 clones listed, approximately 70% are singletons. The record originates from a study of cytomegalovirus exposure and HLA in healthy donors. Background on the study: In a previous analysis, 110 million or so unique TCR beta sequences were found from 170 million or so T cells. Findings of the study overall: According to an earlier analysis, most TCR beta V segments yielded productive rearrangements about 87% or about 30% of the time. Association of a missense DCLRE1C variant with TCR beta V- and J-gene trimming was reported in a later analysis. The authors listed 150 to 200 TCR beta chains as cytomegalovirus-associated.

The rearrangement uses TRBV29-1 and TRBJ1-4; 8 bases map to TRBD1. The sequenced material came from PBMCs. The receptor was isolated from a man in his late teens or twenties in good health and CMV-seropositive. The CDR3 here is CSVDTGTGFNEKLFF. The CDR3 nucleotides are TGCAGCGTTGACACCGGGACAGGATTTAATGAAAAACTGTTTTTT.